A few counts support the clone carrying this T cell receptor beta chain. One entry per CDR3 protein, called by TCRdb with MiXCR from the 5' RACE reads. Among hundreds of thousands of distinct CDR3 sequences listed, approximately 24% were seen once. This sample is drawn from a study of identical twins. The same data also went into a second study, on T cells expressing NK-cell markers.

Sequencing was performed on CD4+ T cells sorted from blood. This sequence originates from a woman aged 18 to 35 in good health.

The chain's CDR3 is CASSPRGTINVEQFF. CDR3 nucleotide sequence: TGCGCCAGCAGCCCGAGGGGGACCATCAATGTAGAGCAGTTCTTC. The V call is TRBV5-1, the J call TRBJ2-1, with D tentatively TRBD1 (6 bases). Germline assignment: CDR1 SGHRS and CDR2 YFSETQ. This CDR3 contains 15 residues. V was clipped by 4 bases and J by 10 bases, with 21 bases between them.